The 10 T cell receptor beta chains below were found in one sample sequenced in a study of shared clonotypes between healthy human individuals. Profiled with immunoSEQ multiplex PCR; TCRdb holds only in-frame clones, not every one. This sample has about 1,900,000 clones, with roughly 95% found just once. Naive CD8 cells, CD45RO-negative and positively selected for CCR7, excluded terminally differentiated effector memory CD45RA+ cells. Sequencing used naive CD8+ T cells sorted from blood. The receptors derive from a young man in good health.

This rearrangement joins TRBV29-1 to TRBJ1-2; D remains ambiguous. V gave up 6 bases and J gave up 8 bases, with 13 bases separating them. This CDR3 is 11 amino acids long. Germline lookup yields CDR1 SQVTM and CDR2 ANQGSEA. The CDR3 DNA is TGCAGCGTACCATACGCGGGAGGCTACACCTTC. Translating it yields CSVPYAGGYTF.

The rearrangement uses TRBV9 and TRBJ1-6; D is perhaps TRBD1 (5 bases). Germline CDR1 and CDR2: SGDLS and YYNGEE. The CDR3 length is 15 residues. The V gene lost 0 bases and the J gene lost 10 bases, with 14 bases spanning the gap. The CDR3: CASSVEGGVTSPLHF. The CDR3 DNA sequence: TGTGCCAGCAGCGTAGAAGGAGGGGTTACGTCACCCCTCCACTTT.

This chain links TRBV6-5 with TRBJ2-5; 9 bases map to TRBD2. The CDR3 runs 15 residues. V shed 6 bases, J shed 4 bases, and the junction held 9 bases outside the gene matches. CDR1 and CDR2 (germline): MNHEY, SVGAGI. CDR3 loop: CASSLGGGVSETQYF. The CDR3 nucleotides read TGTGCCAGCAGCCTAGGCGGGGGGGTATCAGAGACCCAGTACTTC.

The chain combines TRBV5-1 with TRBJ2-3; 12 bases fit TRBD2. The junction had 10 bases not matched to a gene; V was cut back by 4 bases and J by 1 base. The CDR3 length is 18 residues. Germline CDR1 SGHRS, CDR2 YFSETQ. CDR3 protein: CASSAFNRLAGGTDTQYF. The CDR3 nucleotides are TGCGCCAGCAGCGCCTTTAACAGACTAGCGGGGGGCACAGATACGCAGTATTTT. The entire variable domain, with the rest obtained from reference TRBV5-1 and TRBJ2-3, is as follows: KAGVTQTPRYLIKTRGQQVTLSCSPISGHRSVSWYQQTPGQGLQFLFEYFSETQRNKGNFPGRFSGRQFSNSRSEMNVSTLELGDSALYLCASSAFNRLAGGTDTQYFGPGTRLTVL.

The chain links TRBV13 to TRBJ2-7; the D gene is possibly TRBD1 (6 bases). The CDR3 is 13 amino acids. V was pared by 5 bases and J by 1 base, with 9 bases between. Germline V gene data show CDR1 as PRHDT and CDR2 as FYEKMQ (reference sequence). CDR3 nucleotides: TGTGCCAGCAGCACGGACAGTTCCTACGAGCAGTACTTC. It is translated as CASSTDSSYEQYF.

The V and J genes are TRBV21-1 and TRBJ1-1; the table gives TRBD1 as D, unverified against the DNA. TRBV21-1 is an annotated pseudogene. The CDR3 covers 16 residues. This chain's CDR3 is CASSKGDRGMNTEAFF. The CDR3 DNA reads TGTGCCAGCAGCAAAGGGGACAGGGGCATGAACACTGAAGCTTTCTTT.

The genes are TRBV19 and TRBJ1-1, with 7 bases fitting TRBD1. Germline loops: CDR1 LNHDA, CDR2 SQIVND (reference sequence). V lost 8 bases and J lost 8; bases outside the gene matches: 8. The CDR3 is made up of 12 amino acids. CDR3 in DNA: TGTGCCAGTGCTCTATGGGGACAGGAAGCTTTCTTT. Amino acids: CASALWGQEAFF.

V gene TRBV19 combines with J gene TRBJ2-1; no reliable D call. This CDR3 spans 15 amino acids. V lost 4 bases to trimming and J lost 6 bases, with 16 bases between them. CDR1 LNHDA and CDR2 SQIVND come from the germline V gene (reference sequence). The DNA for the CDR3 is TGTGCCAGTAGTACCGGCTATGGAGTACCCAATGAGCAGTTCTTC. Encoded protein: CASSTGYGVPNEQFF.

The gene calls are TRBV29-1 and TRBJ2-2; D is uncertain. V was clipped by 1 base and J by 0 bases, with 6 bases between them. Germline values: CDR1 SQVTM, CDR2 ANQGSEA. The CDR3 contains 14 residues. The CDR3 loop is CSVEGATNTGELFF. CDR3 in DNA: TGCAGCGTTGAAGGGGCGACGAACACCGGGGAGCTGTTTTTT.

The DNA of the CDR3 is TGTGCCAGCAGTTTAAGAGACCAGAACACTGAAGCTTTCTTT. Protein product: CASSLRDQNTEAFF. J is TRBJ1-1 and V is TRBV27; unclear D gene. Germline loops: CDR1 MNHEY, CDR2 SMNVEV (reference sequence). The germline V and J ends were trimmed by 2 bases and 1 base, with 8 bases remaining between them. This CDR3 contains 14 residues.